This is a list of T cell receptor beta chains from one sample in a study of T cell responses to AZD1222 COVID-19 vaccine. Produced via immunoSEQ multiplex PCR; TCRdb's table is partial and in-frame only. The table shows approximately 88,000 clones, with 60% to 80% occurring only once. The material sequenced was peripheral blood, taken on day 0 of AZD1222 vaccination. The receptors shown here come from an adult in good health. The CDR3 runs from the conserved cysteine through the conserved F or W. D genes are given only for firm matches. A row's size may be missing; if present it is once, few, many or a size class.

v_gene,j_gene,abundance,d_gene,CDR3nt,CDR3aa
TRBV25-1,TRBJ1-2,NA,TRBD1,TGTGCCAGCAGTGAATGGACAGGGAGCGGCTACACCTTC,CASSEWTGSGYTF
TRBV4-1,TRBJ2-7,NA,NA,TGCGCCAGCAGCCAAACAGGCCTACCTCCCTACGAGCAGTACTTC,CASSQTGLPPYEQYF
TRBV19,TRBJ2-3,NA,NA,TGTGCCAGTAGTATAGGGAGTGCCACTAGCACAGATACGCAGTATTTT,CASSIGSATSTDTQYF
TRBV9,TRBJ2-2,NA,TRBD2,TGTGCCAGCAGCGTAGCCGGGCGGGGGACCGGGGAGCTGTTTTTT,CASSVAGRGTGELFF
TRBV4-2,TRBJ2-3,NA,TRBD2,TGTGCCAGCAGCCAAGTGTCAGCGGGAGGGGCAGATACGCAGTATTTT,CASSQVSAGGADTQYF
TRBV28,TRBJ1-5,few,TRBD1,TGTGCCAGCAGTCTAGATCCAGGGGGGATTAGCAATCAGCCCCAGCATTTT,CASSLDPGGISNQPQHF
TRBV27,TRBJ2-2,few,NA,TGTGCCAGCAGCGTCCAAGCCGACGGTCGGGGGGAGCTGTTTTTT,CASSVQADGRGELFF
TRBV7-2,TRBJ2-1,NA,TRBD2,TGTGCCAGCAGCTTAGGCAGCGGGGGCGCATACAATGAGCAGTTCTTC,CASSLGSGGAYNEQFF
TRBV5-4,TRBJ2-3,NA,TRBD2,TGTGCCAGCAGCGGAGGGACTAGCGGGGGGGATACGCAGTATTTT,CASSGGTSGGDTQYF
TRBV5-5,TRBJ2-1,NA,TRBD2,TGTGCCAGCAGCTCCCTTATGCGTAGCGGGATAAAAGGCTACAATGAGCAGTTCTTC,CASSSLMRSGIKGYNEQFF
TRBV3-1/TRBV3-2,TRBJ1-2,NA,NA,TGTGCCAGCAGCCTTCCGGGACGGACCTATGGCTACACCTTC,CASSLPGRTYGYTF
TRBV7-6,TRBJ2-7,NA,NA,TGTGCCAGCAGCTATGGACGGGCACTAACCTACGAGCAGTACTTC,CASSYGRALTYEQYF
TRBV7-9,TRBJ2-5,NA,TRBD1,TGTGCCAGCAGCTTAAGGGGACAGGGAGCAGAGACCCAGTACTTC,CASSLRGQGAETQYF
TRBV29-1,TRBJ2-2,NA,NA,TGCAGCGTGGCGGCCCGAAGGACCGGGGAGCTGTTTTTT,CSVAARRTGELFF
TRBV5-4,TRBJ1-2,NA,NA,TGTGCCAGCAGCTCTACCTATGGAGGGGTAGGCTACACCTTC,CASSSTYGGVGYTF
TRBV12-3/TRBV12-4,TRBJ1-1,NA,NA,TGTGCCAGTGGGTGGGGAGGTGAAGCTTTCTTT,CASGWGGEAFF
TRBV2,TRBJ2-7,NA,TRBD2,TGTGCCAGCAGGTATTTAGCGGGAAAGCAGTACTTC,CASRYLAGKQYF
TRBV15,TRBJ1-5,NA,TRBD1,TGTGCCACCAGCAGAGGAAGACAGGGATGGAATCAGCCCCAGCATTTT,CATSRGRQGWNQPQHF
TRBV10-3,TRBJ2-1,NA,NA,TGTGCCATCAGTGAGTACGGGAACAATGAGCAGTTCTTC,CAISEYGNNEQFF
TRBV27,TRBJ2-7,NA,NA,TGTGCCAGCAGTTTGGTTTTCCCGGAGCAGTACTTC,CASSLVFPEQYF
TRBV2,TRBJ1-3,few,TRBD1,TGTGCCAGCAGTGAGGCGTCAGGGGGCTACACCATATATTTT,CASSEASGGYTIYF
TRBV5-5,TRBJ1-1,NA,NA,TGTGCCAGCAGCTTGGCCGGCGGCGGAATGAACACTGAAGCTTTCTTT,CASSLAGGGMNTEAFF
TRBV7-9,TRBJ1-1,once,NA,TGTGCCAGCAGCTACACAGGGACTGAAGCTTTCTTT,CASSYTGTEAFF
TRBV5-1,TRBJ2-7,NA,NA,TGCGCCAGCAGCTTGCGGGTCGGAGGGTACGAGCAGTACTTC,CASSLRVGGYEQYF
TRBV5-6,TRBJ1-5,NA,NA,TGTGCCAGCAGCCTCCGACAAAAGGGCCACCGACAGCCCCAGCATTTT,CASSLRQKGHRQPQHF
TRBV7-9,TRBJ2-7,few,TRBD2,TGTGCCAGCAGCCCCGGGACTAGCGGTTACGAGCAGTACTTC,CASSPGTSGYEQYF
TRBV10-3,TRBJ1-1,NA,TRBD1,TGTGCCATCAGTAACACACAGGGGTCTGAAGCTTTCTTT,CAISNTQGSEAFF
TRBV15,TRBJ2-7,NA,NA,TGTGCCACCAGCAGAGAAATCACCTACGAGCAGTACTTC,CATSREITYEQYF
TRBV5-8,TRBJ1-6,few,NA,TGTGCCAGCTGTGGGGTTGGTTCACCCCTCCACTTT,CASCGVGSPLHF
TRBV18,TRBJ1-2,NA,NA,TGTGCCAGCTCAGAGGCCCTTCGAGGGAATGGCTACACCTTC,CASSEALRGNGYTF
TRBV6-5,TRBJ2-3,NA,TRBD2,TGTGCCAGCAGGACGACTAGCGGAAACTCAGATACGCAGTATTTT,CASRTTSGNSDTQYF
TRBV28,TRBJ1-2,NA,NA,TGTGCCAGCAGTTTATACAGGGCTCTTGGCTATGGCTACACCTTC,CASSLYRALGYGYTF
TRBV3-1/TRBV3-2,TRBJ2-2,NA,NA,TGTGCCAGCAGGGACTGGGCCCTATACACCGGGGAGCTGTTTTTT,CASRDWALYTGELFF
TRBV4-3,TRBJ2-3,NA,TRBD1,TGCGCCAGCAGCCAAGCGGGGTGCCCTGACAGGGGGGCCGCGAGGGATACGCAGTATTTT,CASSQAGCPDRGAARDTQYF
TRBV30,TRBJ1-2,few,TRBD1,TGTGCCTGGAGTACAGGGGGCGCCTATGGCTACACCTTC,CAWSTGGAYGYTF
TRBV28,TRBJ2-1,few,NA,TGTGCCAGCAGTTTATCCTTGCTTGGGGATGAGCAGTTCTTC,CASSLSLLGDEQFF
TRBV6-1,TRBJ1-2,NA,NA,TGTGCCAGCAGTCGTACTATGGGCGGCTATGGCTACACCTTC,CASSRTMGGYGYTF
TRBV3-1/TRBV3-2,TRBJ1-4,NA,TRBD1,TGTGCCAGCAGGAAGAAGACAGGGGGGGATGAAAAACTGTTTTTT,CASRKKTGGDEKLFF
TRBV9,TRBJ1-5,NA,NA,TGTGCCAGCAGCGTCGGGCATTCAAGCAATCAGCCCCAGCATTTT,CASSVGHSSNQPQHF
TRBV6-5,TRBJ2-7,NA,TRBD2,TGTGCCAGCAGTTACTCGGGGACTAGCTTAGGCGAGCAGTACTTC,CASSYSGTSLGEQYF
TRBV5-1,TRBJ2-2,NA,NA,TGCGCCAGCAGCTTGGTACCAGGGGGGGACACCGGGGAGCTGTTTTTT,CASSLVPGGDTGELFF
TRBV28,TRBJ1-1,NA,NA,TGTGCCAGCAGTTTATGGTCCAGCCGGAACACTGAAGCTTTCTTT,CASSLWSSRNTEAFF
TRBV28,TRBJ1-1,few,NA,TGTGCCAGCAACGAGGGAGGGCGGGAAGCTTTCTTT,CASNEGGREAFF